The 7 T cell receptor beta chains reported below all come from one sample, sequenced in a study of blood T cell repertoires in COVID-19. Clones were sequenced by immunoSEQ multiplex PCR, and TCRdb holds only the in-frame ones, with some missing. The sample has a few hundred thousand clones, nearly 90% seen once. Input material: PBMCs or T cells enriched from blood (not recorded which). These receptors were taken from a woman younger than 35 with acute COVID-19.

This clone came up once. This chain connects TRBV10-3 to TRBJ2-7; 10 bases match TRBD1. This CDR3 has 14 amino acids. The V segment lost 4 bases and the J segment 4 bases; nucleotides outside the gene matches: 4. Germline values: CDR1 ENHRY, CDR2 SYGVKD. The CDR3 reads CAISAPGQGYEQYF. As DNA, the CDR3 is TGTGCCATCAGTGCTCCGGGACAGGGGTACGAGCAGTACTTC.

The J gene is TRBJ1-5, the V gene TRBV9; maybe TRBD1 (5 bases). Germline V lookup: CDR1 SGDLS, CDR2 YYNGEE. V was cut by 6 bases and J by 0 bases, with 10 bases left in between. The CDR3 covers 14 residues. The CDR3 nucleotides read TGTGCCAGCAATGGGGGAGGTAGCAATCAGCCCCAGCATTTT. Translated: CASNGGGSNQPQHF.

The CDR3 DNA reads as TGCGCCAGCAGCTCAGAGGACAGGACTCGAACTGAAGCTTTCTTT. It yields the protein CASSSEDRTRTEAFF. The chain joins TRBV5-1 to TRBJ1-1; 7 bases align to TRBD1. CDR3 length equals 15 residues. J was trimmed by 5 bases and V by 3 bases; bases with no gene match: 10. CDR1 is SGHRS, CDR2 YFSETQ, per germline.

This chain links TRBV11-2 with TRBJ1-4, with a possible D match to TRBD1 (5 bases). This CDR3 has 14 residues. Per germline, CDR1 SGHAT and CDR2 FQNNGV. The V end was cut by 3 bases, the J end by 7 bases, with 12 bases between. Here the CDR3 DNA reads TGTGCCAGCAGCTTGACAGTGAACGGTGAAAAACTGTTTTTT. It codes for CASSLTVNGEKLFF.

The genes are TRBV25-1 and TRBJ1-1, with TRBD1 matching 7 bases. V lost 7 bases to trimming and J lost 11 bases; unmatched junction nucleotides: 13. The germline V gene has CDR1 MGHDK and CDR2 SYGVNS. This CDR3 has 13 amino acids. The CDR3 DNA reads as TGTGCCAGCACACTAGGAAGGGGGCGAAGGGCTTTCTTT. Protein: CASTLGRGRRAFF.

The chain joins TRBV9 to TRBJ2-2, with D possibly TRBD2 on 7 matching bases. V dropped 3 bases and J dropped 4 bases, with 13 bases sitting between them. Germline assignment: CDR1 SGDLS and CDR2 YYNGEE. The CDR3 has 15 residues. The CDR3 loop is CASSDGGRATGELFF. As DNA, the CDR3 is TGTGCCAGCAGCGACGGGGGGCGGGCCACCGGGGAGCTGTTTTTT.

The rearrangement uses TRBV29-1 and TRBJ1-2; the D gene is possibly TRBD1 (6 bases). This CDR3 region has 12 residues. V was shortened by 0 bases and J by 8 bases, with 10 bases between the two germline ends. The germline V gene has CDR1 SQVTM and CDR2 ANQGSEA. The CDR3 DNA follows: TGCAGCGTTGAAGATCAAGGGGGAGGCTACACCTTC. Translation gives CSVEDQGGGYTF.